This T cell receptor beta chain was captured in a study of T cells after yellow fever vaccination. In making TCR cDNA, 5'RACE template switching added a universal primer site and UMIs to it. TCRdb re-analysed the 5' RACE reads in MiXCR, keeping a single row per CDR3 protein. The sample carries some 340,000 distinct CDR3 sequences, roughly 3.9% recorded once. Germline V CDR1 and CDR2: LGHDT, YNNKEL (reference sequence). V lost 1 base and J 6 bases, leaving 7 bases between the germline ends. The CDR3 has 13 residues. The specimen was PBMCs, collected 5 days after the yellow fever booster vaccination. This TCR came from a young man who received the YFV17D yellow fever vaccine. This chain joins TRBV3-1 and TRBJ1-5; D uncertain. The CDR3 region has the DNA TGTGCCAGCAGCCAAGGAGTGAGTCAGCCCCAGCATTTT. Translating gives CASSQGVSQPQHF.